A single sample is the source of the 17 T cell receptor beta chains below, sequenced in a study of cytomegalovirus exposure and HLA in healthy donors. PCR employed 60 Vbeta and 13 Jbeta primers. Data came from immunoSEQ multiplex PCR; TCRdb stores just in-frame clones and leaves some out. The table lists around 200,000 clones, approximately 83% of them singletons. The sequencing input was PBMCs. The receptors were sampled from a woman aged 45-59 years in good health and CMV-seropositive.

This clone was counted once. The chain is built from TRBV5-4 and TRBJ2-7; D possibly corresponds to TRBD1 (5 bases). Germline CDR1 and CDR2: SGHNT and YYREEE (reference sequence). CDR3 length: 15 amino acids. V dropped 2 bases and J dropped 6 bases, with 18 bases sitting between them. CDR3 region: CASSLVAGFVSEQYF. CDR3 coding DNA: TGTGCCAGCAGCTTAGTGGCAGGGTTCGTCTCCGAGCAGTACTTC.

This chain joins TRBV19 and TRBJ1-5; 12 bases are shared with TRBD1. In germline, CDR1 is LNHDA, CDR2 SQIVND (reference sequence). There are 16 residues in the CDR3. The CDR3 sequence: CASSGTGGFGNQPQHF. CDR3 coding DNA: TGTGCGAGCTCCGGGACAGGGGGCTTTGGCAATCAGCCCCAGCATTTT. The full variable domain, with the rest looked up from reference TRBV19 and TRBJ1-5, is DGGITQSPKYLFRKEGQNVTLSCEQNLNHDAMYWYRQDPGQGLRLIYYSQIVNDFQKGDIAEGYSVSREKKESFPLTVTSAQKNPTAFYLCASSGTGGFGNQPQHFGDGTRLSIL.

The chain recombines TRBV7-9 with TRBJ1-4, with 8 bases aligning to TRBD1. Trimming removed 2 bases from V and 5 bases from J; junction bases left unmatched: 1. CDR1 and CDR2 (germline): SEHNR, FQNEAQ (reference sequence). This CDR3 comprises 14 residues. This CDR3 is CASSLRQGNEKLFF. CDR3 coding DNA: TGTGCCAGCAGCTTAAGACAGGGGAATGAAAAACTGTTTTTT.

V is TRBV2 and J is TRBJ1-1; TRBD1 aligns across 7 bases. V lost 6 bases and J lost 7; bases outside the gene matches: 5. The CDR3 length is 12 residues. Germline CDR1 SNHLY, CDR2 FYNNEI. CDR3 coding DNA: TGTGCCAGCAGCCCACAGGGGCTTGAAGCTTTCTTT. Translated, it gives CASSPQGLEAFF.

This rearrangement joins TRBV28 to TRBJ2-7; weak D call: TRBD1 (5 bases). V dropped 8 bases and J dropped 3 bases, with 14 bases sitting between them. Germline V gene data show CDR1 as MDHEN and CDR2 as SYDVKM. This CDR3 region has 13 residues. CDR3 in DNA: TGTGCCAGCGCCCGCGACAGAGGCTACGAGCAGTACTTC. It specifies CASARDRGYEQYF.

This clone was found once. The chain joins TRBV7-2 to TRBJ1-3; 8 bases align to TRBD1. V trimming: 5 bases; J trimming: 4 bases; junction bases outside the gene matches: 4. Germline V gene data show CDR1 as SGHTA and CDR2 as FQGNSA. The CDR3 runs to 14 residues. The CDR3 region is CASSVTGEGNTIYF. The CDR3 coding sequence is TGTGCCAGCAGCGTGACAGGGGAGGGAAACACCATATATTTT.

This chain connects TRBV18 to TRBJ1-2; weak D call: TRBD1 (6 bases). This CDR3 has 14 residues. V was clipped by 6 bases and J by 4 bases, with 15 bases between them. Germline V gene data show CDR1 as KGHSH and CDR2 as LQKENI. CDR3 amino acids: CASSRTTGSYGYTF. In DNA, the CDR3 is TGTGCCAGCTCCCGTACTACAGGGAGCTATGGCTACACCTTC.

The chain links TRBV18 to TRBJ1-2; weak D call: TRBD1 (6 bases). With 3 bases removed from V and 6 bases from J, the gap between germline ends came to 11 bases. This CDR3 region has 13 residues. Germline V gives CDR1 KGHSH, CDR2 LQKENI. CDR3 region: CASSPVSGDGYTF. The CDR3 bases are TGTGCCAGCTCACCGGTTTCAGGGGATGGCTACACCTTC.

The chain links TRBV6-1 to TRBJ1-2; D gene ambiguous. Trimming shortened V by 3 bases and J by 8 bases, and 16 bases separated the two germline ends. The CDR3 totals 14 residues. Germline V gene sequence: CDR1 MNHNS, CDR2 SASEGT. CDR3 amino acids: CASSEGWTEGGYTF. In DNA, the CDR3 is TGTGCCAGCAGTGAGGGATGGACCGAGGGCGGCTACACCTTC.

The genes are TRBV6-4 and TRBJ2-1; 12 bases agree with TRBD2. In germline, CDR1 is MRHNA, CDR2 SNTAGT. J was trimmed by 7 bases and V by 4 bases; bases with no gene match: 5. CDR3 size: 15 residues. This chain's CDR3 is CASSASTSGGNEQFF. The CDR3 DNA sequence: TGTGCCAGCAGTGCGTCAACTAGCGGGGGGAATGAGCAGTTCTTC.

The rearrangement uses TRBV18 and TRBJ1-2; D not certain. V was pared by 4 bases and J by 10 bases, with 10 bases between. CDR3 length: 11 amino acids. Germline V gene lookup returns CDR1 KGHSH and CDR2 LQKENI. Written as DNA, the CDR3 is TGTGCCAGCTCACTAGCGGGTTACTACACCTTC. This encodes CASSLAGYYTF.

V is TRBV29-1 and J is TRBJ2-5; 8 bases are shared with TRBD2. V trimming: 5 bases; J trimming: 5 bases; junction bases outside the gene matches: 10. The V gene's germline CDR1 is SQVTM and CDR2 ANQGSEA. This CDR3 comprises 14 residues. The chain's CDR3 is CSVPDSGAGETQYF. In nucleotides, the CDR3 is TGCAGCGTTCCTGATAGCGGGGCGGGGGAGACCCAGTACTTC. Supplemented by reference TRBV29-1 and TRBJ2-5, the full variable domain reads SAVISQKPSRDICQRGTSLTIQCQVDSQVTMMFWYRQQPGQSLTLIATANQGSEATYESGFVIDKFPISRPNLTFSTLTVSNMSPEDSSIYLCSVPDSGAGETQYFGPGTRLLVL.

In its sample, this clone is medium-sized. Different DNA sequences within this sample yield the same CDR3. The V gene is TRBV9, the J gene TRBJ2-5, with D maybe TRBD1 (6 bases). The CDR3 has 15 amino acids. Germline CDR1 and CDR2: SGDLS and YYNGEE. V gave up 0 bases and J gave up 2 bases, with 11 bases separating them. The CDR3: CASSVGGGPQETQYF. The CDR3 DNA is TGTGCCAGCAGCGTAGGAGGGGGTCCGCAAGAGACCCAGTACTTC.

The V call is TRBV18, the J call TRBJ1-6, with D maybe TRBD1 (5 bases). V shed 2 bases and J shed 3 bases, with 8 bases lying between them. The CDR3 loop spans 15 amino acids. Germline loops: CDR1 KGHSH, CDR2 LQKENI. The CDR3: CASSPGALYNSPLHF. CDR3 in DNA: TGTGCCAGCTCACCAGGGGCCCTCTATAATTCACCCCTCCACTTT.

The chain links TRBV18 to TRBJ1-2, with TRBD1 identical over 7 bases. Germline CDR1 reads KGHSH; CDR2 reads LQKENI. The CDR3 is 13 amino acids. Trimming at V came to 6 bases and at J to 3 bases, leaving 4 bases not matched to a gene. CDR3 in amino acids: CASSAGTDYGYTF. CDR3 nucleotide sequence: TGTGCCAGCTCGGCAGGGACAGACTATGGCTACACCTTC.

This chain joins TRBV6-5 and TRBJ1-4; D unclear. V gave up 4 bases and J gave up 10 bases, with 13 bases separating them. The germline CDR1 and CDR2 sequences are MNHEY and SVGAGI. The CDR3 is 13 amino acids. This CDR3 reads CASSFYPGGKLFF. For the CDR3, the DNA is TGTGCCAGCAGTTTCTACCCAGGAGGAAAACTGTTTTTT.

The chain has TRBV6-5 and TRBJ2-7, with D perhaps matching TRBD2 (7 bases). The CDR3 runs to 15 residues. The germline V gene encodes CDR1 MNHEY and CDR2 SVGAGI. V lost 4 bases and J 4 bases, leaving 17 bases between the germline ends. CDR3 residues: CASSSLGGTLYEQYF. The CDR3 DNA reads TGTGCCAGCAGTTCCCTCGGGGGGACACTTTACGAGCAGTACTTC.